The TCR beta chain described here comes from a study of blood T cell repertoires in COVID-19. Whole-study context: COVID-19 samples, acute and convalescent, were from the United States, Italy and Spain. PBMCs, B-cell-depleted T cells, or T cells were the source of the cDNA or gDNA that made up the material.

Some clones are missing from TCRdb's copy, which holds only in-frame ones; the method was immunoSEQ multiplex PCR. Among 25,000 to 30,000 clones listed, 76% were seen once. The sequence was collected from a man in his 70s with acute or convalescent COVID-19. Sequencing used peripheral blood.

CDR3 region: CASSSHWGVGETQYF. CDR3 nucleotide sequence: TGTGCCAGCAGCTCTCATTGGGGGGTGGGAGAGACCCAGTACTTC. The chain uses TRBV21-1 and TRBJ2-5; the tabulated D call, TRBD2, remains unverified against the DNA. TRBV21-1 is annotated as a pseudogene. The CDR3 has 15 residues.